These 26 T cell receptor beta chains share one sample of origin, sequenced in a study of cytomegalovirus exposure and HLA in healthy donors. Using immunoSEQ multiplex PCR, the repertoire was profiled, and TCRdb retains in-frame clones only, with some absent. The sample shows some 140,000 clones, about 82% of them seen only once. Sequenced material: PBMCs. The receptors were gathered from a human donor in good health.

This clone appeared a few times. DNA for the CDR3: TGTGCCAGCAGCTTAGGACAGGACTACGAGCAGTACTTC. This sequence encodes CASSLGQDYEQYF. V is TRBV11-2 and J is TRBJ2-7, with D possibly TRBD1 on 6 matching bases. V shed 1 base and J shed 3 bases, with 7 bases lying between them. CDR1 SGHAT and CDR2 FQNNGV come from the germline V gene. The CDR3 runs to 13 residues.

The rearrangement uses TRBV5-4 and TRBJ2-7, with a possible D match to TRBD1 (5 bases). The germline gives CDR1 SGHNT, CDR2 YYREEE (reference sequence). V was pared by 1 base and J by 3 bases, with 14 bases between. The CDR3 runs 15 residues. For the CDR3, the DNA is TGTGCCAGCAGCTTGACCGAGACAGCAGTCTACGAGCAGTACTTC. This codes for CASSLTETAVYEQYF.

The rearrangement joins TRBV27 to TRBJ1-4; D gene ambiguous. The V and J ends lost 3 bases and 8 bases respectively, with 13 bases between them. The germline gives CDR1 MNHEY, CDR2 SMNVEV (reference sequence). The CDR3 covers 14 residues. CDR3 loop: CASSFGPREEKLFF. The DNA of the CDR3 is TGTGCCAGCAGTTTCGGGCCTCGGGAGGAAAAACTGTTTTTT. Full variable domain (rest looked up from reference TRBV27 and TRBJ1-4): EAQVTQNPRYLITVTGKKLTVTCSQNMNHEYMSWYRQDPGLGLRQIYYSMNVEVTDKGDVPEGYKVSRKEKRNFPLILESPSPNQTSLYFCASSFGPREEKLFFGSGTQLSVL.

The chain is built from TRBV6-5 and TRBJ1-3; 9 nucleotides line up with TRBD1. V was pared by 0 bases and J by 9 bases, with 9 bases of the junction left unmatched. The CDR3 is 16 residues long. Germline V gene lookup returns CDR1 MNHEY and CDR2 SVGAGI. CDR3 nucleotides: TGTGCCAGCAGTTACTCTGGACAGGGGAAGTGGAGCACCATATATTTT. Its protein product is CASSYSGQGKWSTIYF.

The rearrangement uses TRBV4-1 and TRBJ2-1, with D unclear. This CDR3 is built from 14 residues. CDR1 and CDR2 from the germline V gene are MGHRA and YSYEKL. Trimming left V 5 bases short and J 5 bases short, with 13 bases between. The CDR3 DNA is TGCGCCAGCAGCGACCCATGGAGCAACAATGAGCAGTTCTTC. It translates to CASSDPWSNNEQFF.

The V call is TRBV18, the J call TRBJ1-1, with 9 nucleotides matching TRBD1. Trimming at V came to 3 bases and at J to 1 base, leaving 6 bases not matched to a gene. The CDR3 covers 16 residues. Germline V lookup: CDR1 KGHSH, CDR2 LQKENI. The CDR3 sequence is CASSPQPGQGNTEAFF. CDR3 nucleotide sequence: TGTGCCAGCTCACCCCAACCGGGACAGGGGAACACTGAAGCTTTCTTT.

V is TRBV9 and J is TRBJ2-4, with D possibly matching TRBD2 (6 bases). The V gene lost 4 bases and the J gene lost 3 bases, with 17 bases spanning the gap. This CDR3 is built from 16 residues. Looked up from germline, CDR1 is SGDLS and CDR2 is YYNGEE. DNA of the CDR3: TGTGCCAGCAGCACGGGCCCAGGAGGGATCAAAAACATTCAGTACTTC. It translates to CASSTGPGGIKNIQYF.

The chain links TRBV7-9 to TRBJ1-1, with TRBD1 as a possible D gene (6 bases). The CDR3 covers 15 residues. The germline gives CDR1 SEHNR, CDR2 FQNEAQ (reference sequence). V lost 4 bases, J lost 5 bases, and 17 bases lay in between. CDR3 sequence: CASSSTGEAVTEAFF. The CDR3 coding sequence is TGTGCCAGCAGCTCGACAGGCGAAGCGGTTACTGAAGCTTTCTTT.

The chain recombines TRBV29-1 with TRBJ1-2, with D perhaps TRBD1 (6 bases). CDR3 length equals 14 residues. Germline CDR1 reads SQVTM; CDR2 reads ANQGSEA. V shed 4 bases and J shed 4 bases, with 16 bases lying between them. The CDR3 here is CSVGSARGPYGYTF. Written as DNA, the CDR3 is TGCAGCGTTGGCAGTGCCAGGGGACCCTATGGCTACACCTTC.

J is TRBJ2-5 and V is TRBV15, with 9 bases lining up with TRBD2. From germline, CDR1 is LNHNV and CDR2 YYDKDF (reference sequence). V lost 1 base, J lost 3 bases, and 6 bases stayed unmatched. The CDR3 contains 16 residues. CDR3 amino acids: CATSRAPRLAEETQYF. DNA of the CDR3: TGTGCCACCAGCAGAGCCCCCCGACTAGCGGAAGAGACCCAGTACTTC.

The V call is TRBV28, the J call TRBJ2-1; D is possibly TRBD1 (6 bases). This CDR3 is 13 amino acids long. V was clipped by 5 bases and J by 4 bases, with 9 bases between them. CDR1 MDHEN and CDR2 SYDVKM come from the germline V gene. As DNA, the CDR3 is TGTGCCAGCAGTATGGACAGTTACAATGAGCAGTTCTTC. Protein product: CASSMDSYNEQFF.

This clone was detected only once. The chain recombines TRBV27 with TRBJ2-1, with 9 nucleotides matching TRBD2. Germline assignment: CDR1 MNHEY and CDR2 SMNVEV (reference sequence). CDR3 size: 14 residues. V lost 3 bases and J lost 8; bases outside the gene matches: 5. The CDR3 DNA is TGTGCCAGCAGTTTCGGCGGGGGGGCCTATGAGCAGTTCTTC. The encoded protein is CASSFGGGAYEQFF.

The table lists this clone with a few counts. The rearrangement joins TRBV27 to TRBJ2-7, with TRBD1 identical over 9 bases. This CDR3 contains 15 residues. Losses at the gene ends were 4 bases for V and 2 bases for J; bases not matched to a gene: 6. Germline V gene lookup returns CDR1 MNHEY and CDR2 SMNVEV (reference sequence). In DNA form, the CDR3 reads TGTGCCAGCAGTTCGTTCGGGACAGGGACCTACGAGCAGTACTTC. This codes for CASSSFGTGTYEQYF.

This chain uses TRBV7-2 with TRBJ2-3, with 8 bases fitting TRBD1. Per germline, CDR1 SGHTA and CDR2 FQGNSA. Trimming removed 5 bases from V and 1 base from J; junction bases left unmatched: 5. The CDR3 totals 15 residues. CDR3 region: CASSRTGKGTDTQYF. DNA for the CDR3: TGTGCCAGCAGCCGGACAGGGAAGGGCACAGATACGCAGTATTTT.

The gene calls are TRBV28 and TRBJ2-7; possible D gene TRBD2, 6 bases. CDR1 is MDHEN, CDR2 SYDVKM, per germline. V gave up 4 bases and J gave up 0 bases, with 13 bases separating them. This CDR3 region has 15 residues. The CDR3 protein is CASSSPGGPSYEQYF. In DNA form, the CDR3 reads TGTGCCAGCAGTTCCCCCGGGGGACCCTCCTACGAGCAGTACTTC.

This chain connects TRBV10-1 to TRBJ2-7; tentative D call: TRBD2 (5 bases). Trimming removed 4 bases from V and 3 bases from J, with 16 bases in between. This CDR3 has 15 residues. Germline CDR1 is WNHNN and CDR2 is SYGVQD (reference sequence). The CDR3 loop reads CASSGRSEVFYEQYF. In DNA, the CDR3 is TGCGCCAGCAGTGGGAGGTCAGAGGTATTCTACGAGCAGTACTTC.

The CDR3, as DNA: TGTGCCAGCAGTCCCCCTTGGCGGAGAGGCACAGATACGCAGTATTTT. Its protein is CASSPPWRRGTDTQYF. The rearrangement uses TRBV28 and TRBJ2-3; the D is unclear. From germline, CDR1 is MDHEN and CDR2 SYDVKM. The CDR3 runs to 16 residues. V gave up 5 bases and J gave up 1 base, with 16 bases separating them. The full variable domain, its missing parts supplied by reference TRBV28 and TRBJ2-3, is DVKVTQSSRYLVKRTGEKVFLECVQDMDHENMFWYRQDPGLGLRLIYFSYDVKMKEKGDIPEGYSVSREKKERFSLILESASTNQTSMYLCASSPPWRRGTDTQYFGPGTRLTVL.

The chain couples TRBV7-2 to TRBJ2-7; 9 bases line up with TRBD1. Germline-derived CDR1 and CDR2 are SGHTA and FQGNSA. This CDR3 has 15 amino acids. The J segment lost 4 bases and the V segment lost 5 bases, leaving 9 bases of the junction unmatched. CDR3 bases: TGTGCCAGCAGCCTCACGACAGGGGGTATTTACGAGCAGTACTTC. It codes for CASSLTTGGIYEQYF.

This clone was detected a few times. CDR3 region: CASSDPGQATYEQYF. CDR3 sequence (DNA): TGCGCCAGCAGTGACCCAGGACAGGCTACCTACGAGCAGTACTTC. This chain links TRBV10-1 with TRBJ2-7, with 7 bases matching TRBD1. Per germline, CDR1 WNHNN and CDR2 SYGVQD (reference sequence). Unmatched junction bases numbered 7, after V lost 3 bases and J lost 2 bases. This CDR3 has 15 amino acids.

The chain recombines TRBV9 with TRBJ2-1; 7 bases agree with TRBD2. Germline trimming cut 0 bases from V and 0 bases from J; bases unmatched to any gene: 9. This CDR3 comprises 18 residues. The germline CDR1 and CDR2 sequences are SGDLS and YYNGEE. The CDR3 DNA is TGTGCCAGCAGCGTAGGGGAGGGGACTCGTCGCTCCTACAATGAGCAGTTCTTC. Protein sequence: CASSVGEGTRRSYNEQFF. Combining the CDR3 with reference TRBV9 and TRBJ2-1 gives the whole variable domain DSGVTQTPKHLITATGQRVTLRCSPRSGDLSVYWYQQSLDQGLQFLIQYYNGEERAKGNILERFSAQQFPDLHSELNLSSLELGDSALYFCASSVGEGTRRSYNEQFFGPGTRLTVL.

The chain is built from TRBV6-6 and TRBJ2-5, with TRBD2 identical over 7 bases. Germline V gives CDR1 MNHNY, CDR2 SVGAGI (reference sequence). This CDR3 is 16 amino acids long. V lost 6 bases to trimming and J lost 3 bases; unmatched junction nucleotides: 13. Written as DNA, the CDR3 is TGTGCCAGCAGCGGGCTTACGGCTAGCGGAAAAGAGACCCAGTACTTC. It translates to CASSGLTASGKETQYF.

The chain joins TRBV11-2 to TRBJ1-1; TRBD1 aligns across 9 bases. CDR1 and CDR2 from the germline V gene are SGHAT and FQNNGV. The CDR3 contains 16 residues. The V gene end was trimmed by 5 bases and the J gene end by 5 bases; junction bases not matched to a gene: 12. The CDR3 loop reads CASSPPQGARKTEAFF. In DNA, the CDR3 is TGTGCCAGCAGCCCTCCACAGGGGGCGCGGAAGACTGAAGCTTTCTTT.

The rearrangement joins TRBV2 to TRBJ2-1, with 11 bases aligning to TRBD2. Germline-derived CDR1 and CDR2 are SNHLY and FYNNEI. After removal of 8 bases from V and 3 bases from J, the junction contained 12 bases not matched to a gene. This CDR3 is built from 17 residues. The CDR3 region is CASVYRGLAGHYNEQFF. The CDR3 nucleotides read TGTGCCAGCGTCTACCGCGGACTAGCGGGTCACTACAATGAGCAGTTCTTC.

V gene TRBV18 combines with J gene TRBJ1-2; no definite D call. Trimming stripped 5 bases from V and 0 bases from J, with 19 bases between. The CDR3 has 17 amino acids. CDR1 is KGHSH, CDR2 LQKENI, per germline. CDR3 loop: CASSTSGGAGTNYGYTF. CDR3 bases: TGTGCCAGCTCAACCTCGGGCGGAGCGGGAACTAACTATGGCTACACCTTC.

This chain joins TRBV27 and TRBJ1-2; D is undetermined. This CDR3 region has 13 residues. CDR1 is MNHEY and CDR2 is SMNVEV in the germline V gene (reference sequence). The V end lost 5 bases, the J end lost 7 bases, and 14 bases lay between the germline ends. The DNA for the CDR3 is TGTGCCAGCAGTCTATATCGGGAATCTGGCTACACCTTC. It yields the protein CASSLYRESGYTF.

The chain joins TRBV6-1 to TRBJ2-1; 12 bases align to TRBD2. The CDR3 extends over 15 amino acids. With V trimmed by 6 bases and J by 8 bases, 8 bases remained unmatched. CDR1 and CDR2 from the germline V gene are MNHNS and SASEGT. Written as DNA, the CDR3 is TGTGCCAGCAGGAGGACTAGCGGGAATTTATATGAGCAGTTCTTC. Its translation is CASRRTSGNLYEQFF.